This TCR beta chain was identified in a study of blood T cells in healthy people across ages. Whole-study findings and limits: Aged donors had fewer naive CD4+ cells and lower diversity than long-lived donors.

This clonotype came up a few times. Its specificity is unknown. Each sample gave at least 6.5 million isolated PBMCs. V shed 5 bases and J shed 0 bases, with 11 bases lying between them. The CDR3 loop spans 15 amino acids. The second PCR ran roughly 7 to 12 cycles with a sample-barcoded 5' primer and J-beta primers. Each single sample gave us at least 2.5 million CDR3-containing paired-end reads. TCRdb reanalysed the 5' RACE reads using MiXCR and keeps one entry per CDR3 protein. The sample has approximately 400,000 distinct CDR3 sequences, 45% to 65% seen once. The clonotype originates from a man in his sixties in good health. What was sequenced was blood. The genes are TRBV12-3 or TRBV12-4 and TRBJ1-5; unclear D gene. CDR3 DNA sequence: TGTGCCAGCAGTCTCGGACTCATTAGCAATCAGCCCCAGCATTTT. Its protein product is CASSLGLISNQPQHF.